One and the same sample provided the 21 T cell receptor beta chains below, sequenced in a study of T cell repertoires in cytomegalovirus infection. Each CDR3 protein gets one entry after TCRdb re-called the reads with MiXCR. The sample has 250,000 to 300,000 distinct CDR3 sequences, roughly 21% seen once; the top ten hold roughly a fifth. Their recognized antigens are unknown. The sequenced sample was cultured PBMCs, obtained from culture after CMV antigen stimulation. These receptors came from a human donor in good health (CMV status not recorded). Some clones in this sample may be carry-over from other donors' samples.

The V and J genes are TRBV13 and TRBJ1-3; D unclear. Germline loops: CDR1 PRHDT, CDR2 FYEKMQ (reference sequence). Trimming removed 0 bases from V and 16 bases from J, with 16 bases in between. The CDR3 length is 13 residues. CDR3 sequence (DNA): TGTGCCAGCAGCTTAGGGCTGGAGGAATCTTCGTATTTT. This encodes CASSLGLEESSYF.

The chain combines TRBV28 with TRBJ2-3; D might be TRBD2 (6 bases). V was cut by 1 base and J by 4 bases, with 15 bases left in between. This CDR3 has 16 amino acids. CDR1 and CDR2 (germline): MDHEN, SYDVKM. The CDR3 region is CASSLSAGRRADTQYF. The CDR3 nucleotides are TGTGCCAGCAGTTTATCCGCGGGCCGGAGGGCAGATACGCAGTATTTT.

The CDR3 DNA is TGTGCCAGCAGGCAACCGGGACAGGGGATTACTAATGAAAAACTGTTTTTT. Amino acids: CASRQPGQGITNEKLFF. The V gene is TRBV6-2 or TRBV6-3, the J gene TRBJ1-4; 10 bases match TRBD1. Trimming cost V 6 bases and J 2 bases; bases outside gene matches: 9. CDR1 is MNHEY and CDR2 is SVGEGT in the germline V gene. The CDR3 is made up of 17 amino acids.

This clonotype was seen ten or more times. The chain combines TRBV28 with TRBJ1-5; D not certain. The CDR3 runs 12 residues. Trimming left V 3 bases short and J 6 bases short, with 6 bases between. The germline V gene encodes CDR1 MDHEN and CDR2 SYDVKM. The CDR3 nucleotides read TGTGCCAGCAGTTTCAATGGTCAGCCCCAGCATTTT. This translates into CASSFNGQPQHF.

The chain joins TRBV10-3 to TRBJ2-3, with 12 bases lining up with TRBD2. From germline, CDR1 is ENHRY and CDR2 SYGVKD. The CDR3 has 18 residues. V trimming: 6 bases; J trimming: 1 base; junction bases outside the gene matches: 11. Here the CDR3 reads CAISDRLAGAVGTDTQYF. The CDR3 nucleotides read TGTGCCATCAGCGATCGACTAGCGGGAGCGGTTGGCACAGATACGCAGTATTTT.

J is TRBJ2-2 and V is TRBV19; D remains unclear. CDR1 LNHDA and CDR2 SQIVND come from the germline V gene (reference sequence). The V end was cut by 6 bases, the J end by 8 bases, with 10 bases between. The CDR3 is made up of 12 amino acids. This CDR3 is CASRSNGGELFF. The CDR3 DNA reads TGTGCCAGTAGATCGAACGGTGGGGAGCTGTTTTTT.

This clonotype turned up a few times. The rearrangement joins TRBV15 to TRBJ2-2; tentatively, D is TRBD1 (6 bases). The CDR3 loop spans 15 amino acids. V shed 3 bases and J shed 1 base, with 9 bases lying between them. Germline V gives CDR1 LNHNV, CDR2 YYDKDF (reference sequence). In nucleotides, the CDR3 is TGTGCCACCAGCAGGTCGGACAGGAACACCGGGGAGCTGTTTTTT. It codes for CATSRSDRNTGELFF.

The gene calls are TRBV4-1 and TRBJ1-5, with D hard to call. The germline CDR1 and CDR2 sequences are MGHRA and YSYEKL. With 0 bases removed from V and 7 bases from J, the gap between germline ends came to 13 bases. The CDR3 consists of 15 residues. The CDR3 DNA reads TGCGCCAGCAGCCAAGATATAAATAGCCGGCAGCCCCAGCATTTT. Translated: CASSQDINSRQPQHF.

This clonotype was counted a few times. The rearrangement joins TRBV7-2 to TRBJ1-5; D remains ambiguous. This CDR3 is built from 15 residues. The V end lost 5 bases, the J end lost 0 bases, and 11 bases lay between the germline ends. CDR1 is SGHTA and CDR2 is FQGNSA in the germline V gene. The CDR3 spells CASSPLRFSNQPQHF. The DNA of the CDR3 is TGTGCCAGCAGCCCACTTCGTTTTAGCAATCAGCCCCAGCATTTT.

This sequence joins TRBV7-9 and TRBJ2-1; D is possibly TRBD2 (6 bases). V lost 2 bases and J lost 5, with 16 bases in between. The CDR3 consists of 16 residues. Germline lookup yields CDR1 SEHNR and CDR2 FQNEAQ (reference sequence). The CDR3 loop is CASSLFPSGANNEQFF. The CDR3 region has the DNA TGTGCCAGCAGCTTATTCCCCTCGGGAGCAAACAATGAGCAGTTCTTC.

The V and J genes are TRBV20-1 and TRBJ2-2; D is uncertain. Germline loops: CDR1 DFQATT, CDR2 SNEGSKA (reference sequence). V lost 3 bases and J lost 1, with 9 bases in between. The CDR3 length is 14 residues. CDR3 protein: CSASDVWNTGELFF. The CDR3 DNA is TGCAGTGCTAGTGATGTGTGGAACACCGGGGAGCTGTTTTTT.

This clonotype has just a few counts. The chain is built from TRBV11-3 and TRBJ1-1; 8 bases align to TRBD1. CDR1 and CDR2 (germline): SGHNT, YENEEA. This CDR3 is 16 amino acids long. After removal of 1 base from V and 1 base from J, the junction contained 5 bases not matched to a gene. CDR3 nucleotides: TGTGCCAGCAGCTTAGTCTCCGGGACAGGGAACACTGAAGCTTTCTTT. This gives the protein CASSLVSGTGNTEAFF.

This clonotype was picked up many times. The chain combines TRBV11-2 with TRBJ2-3; no clear D. The CDR3 runs 11 residues. Germline lookup yields CDR1 SGHAT and CDR2 FQNNGV. Trimming removed 5 bases from V and 6 bases from J, with 6 bases in between. The CDR3 DNA sequence: TGTGCCAGCAGCCGTAAGGATACGCAGTATTTT. Its protein product is CASSRKDTQYF.

This clonotype has ten or more counts. V usage is TRBV7-2 and J usage is TRBJ1-3, with D possibly matching TRBD1 (5 bases). Germline CDR1 and CDR2: SGHTA and FQGNSA. This CDR3 has 16 residues. Deletions cut 5 bases from V and 6 bases from J, with 20 bases between. CDR3 coding DNA: TGTGCCAGCAGCCCCCCCTATGGCAGGGACGAAAACACCATATATTTT. Its translation: CASSPPYGRDENTIYF.

The rearrangement links TRBV24-1 to TRBJ2-5; 8 positions agree with TRBD2. V shed 3 bases, J shed 5 bases, and the junction held 7 bases outside the gene matches. Germline lookup yields CDR1 KGHDR and CDR2 SFDVKD. The CDR3 consists of 15 residues. CDR3 sequence: CATSDPHGGGETQYF. CDR3 sequence (DNA): TGTGCCACCAGTGATCCGCACGGGGGGGGGGAGACCCAGTACTTC.

At least ten counts were recorded for this clonotype. This chain connects TRBV7-2 to TRBJ2-3; TRBD2 matches 8 bases. V gave up 5 bases and J gave up 8 bases; unmatched junction bases: 12. This CDR3 has 15 residues. The V gene's germline CDR1 is SGHTA and CDR2 FQGNSA. This CDR3 is CASSPSAGGGGTQYF. The CDR3, as DNA: TGTGCCAGCAGCCCGTCTGCGGGAGGAGGGGGTACGCAGTATTTT.

This clonotype was detected many times. The chain links TRBV19 to TRBJ2-3, with 9 bases aligning to TRBD1. Germline CDR1 LNHDA, CDR2 SQIVND (reference sequence). The V gene end was trimmed by 5 bases and the J gene end by 0 bases; junction bases not matched to a gene: 6. This CDR3 comprises 16 residues. The CDR3 region has the DNA TGTGCCAGTAGTGCCGACAGGGGGTTGAGCACAGATACGCAGTATTTT. Translating it yields CASSADRGLSTDTQYF.

In this sample, this clonotype turned up many times. This sequence joins TRBV7-2 and TRBJ2-1; no reliable D call. Trimming took 2 bases from V and 0 from J, leaving 14 bases between them. Germline CDR1 reads SGHTA; CDR2 reads FQGNSA. The CDR3 has 17 amino acids. The CDR3 here is CASSLFQFTSSYNEQFF. As DNA, the CDR3 is TGTGCCAGCAGCTTATTCCAGTTTACTTCCTCCTACAATGAGCAGTTCTTC.

This clonotype has a count of ten or more. The chain carries TRBV11-3 and TRBJ2-5, with a possible D match to TRBD2 (5 bases). Germline V gene sequence: CDR1 SGHNT, CDR2 YENEEA. V was cut by 5 bases and J by 2 bases, with 21 bases left in between. CDR3 length: 17 amino acids. The CDR3 bases are TGTGCCAGCAGCCGAGGCTGGGGAGAAGAGGGACAAGAGACCCAGTACTTC. Its protein is CASSRGWGEEGQETQYF.

This clonotype was observed a few times. This chain uses TRBV6-2 or TRBV6-3 with TRBJ2-3; tentative D call: TRBD1 (5 bases). The germline gives CDR1 MNHEY, CDR2 SVGEGT. The CDR3 consists of 13 residues. With 7 bases removed from V and 2 bases from J, the gap between germline ends came to 10 bases. CDR3: CASTGRNTDTQYF. In DNA, the CDR3 is TGTGCCAGCACAGGGCGGAACACAGATACGCAGTATTTT.

V is TRBV20-1 and J is TRBJ2-2, with D possibly matching TRBD2 (6 bases). V lost 4 bases to trimming and J lost 6 bases, with 18 bases between them. The germline V gene encodes CDR1 DFQATT and CDR2 SNEGSKA (reference sequence). The CDR3 spans 15 residues. CDR3 bases: TGCAGTGCTAAGCGTCAGGGCGGGATAGCCGGGGAGCTGTTTTTT. Translation gives CSAKRQGGIAGELFF.